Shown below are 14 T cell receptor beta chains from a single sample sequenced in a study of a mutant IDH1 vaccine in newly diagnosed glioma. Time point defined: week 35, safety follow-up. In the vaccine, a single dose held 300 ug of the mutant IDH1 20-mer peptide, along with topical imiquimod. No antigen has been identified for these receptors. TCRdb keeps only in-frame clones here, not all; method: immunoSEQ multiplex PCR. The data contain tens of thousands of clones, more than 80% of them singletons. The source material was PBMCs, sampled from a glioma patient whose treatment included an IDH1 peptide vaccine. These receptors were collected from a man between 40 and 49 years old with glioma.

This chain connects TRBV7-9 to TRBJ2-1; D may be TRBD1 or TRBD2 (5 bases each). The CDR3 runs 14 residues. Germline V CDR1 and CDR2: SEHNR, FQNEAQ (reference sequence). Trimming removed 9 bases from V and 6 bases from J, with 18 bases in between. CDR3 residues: CASSTGTGSNEQFF. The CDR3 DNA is TGTGCCAGTTCCACCGGGACGGGAAGCAATGAGCAGTTCTTC.

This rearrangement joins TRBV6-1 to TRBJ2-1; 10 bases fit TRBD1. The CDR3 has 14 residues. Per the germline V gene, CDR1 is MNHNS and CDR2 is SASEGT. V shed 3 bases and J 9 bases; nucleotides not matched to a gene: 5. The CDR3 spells CASSERQGAGEQFF. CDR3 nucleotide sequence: TGTGCCAGCAGTGAGCGACAGGGGGCGGGTGAGCAGTTCTTC.

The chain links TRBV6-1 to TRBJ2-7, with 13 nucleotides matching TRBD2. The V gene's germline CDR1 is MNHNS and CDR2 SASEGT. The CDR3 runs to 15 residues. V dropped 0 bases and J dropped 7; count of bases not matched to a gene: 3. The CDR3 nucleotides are TGTGCCAGCAGTGAAGCGGGACTAGCGGGGTTTGAGCAGTACTTC. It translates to CASSEAGLAGFEQYF.

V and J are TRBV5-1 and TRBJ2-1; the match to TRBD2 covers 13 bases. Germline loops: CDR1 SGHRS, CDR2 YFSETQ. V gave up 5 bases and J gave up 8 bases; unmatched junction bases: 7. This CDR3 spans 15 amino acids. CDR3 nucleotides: TGCGCCAGCAGGCCTGGGACTAGCGGGACCTATGAGCAGTTCTTC. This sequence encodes CASRPGTSGTYEQFF.

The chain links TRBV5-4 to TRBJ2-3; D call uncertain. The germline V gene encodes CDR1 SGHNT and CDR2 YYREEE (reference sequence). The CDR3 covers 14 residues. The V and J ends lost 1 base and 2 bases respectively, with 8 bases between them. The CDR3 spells CASSLFLLTDTQYF. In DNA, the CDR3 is TGTGCCAGCAGCTTGTTTCTTCTCACAGATACGCAGTATTTT.

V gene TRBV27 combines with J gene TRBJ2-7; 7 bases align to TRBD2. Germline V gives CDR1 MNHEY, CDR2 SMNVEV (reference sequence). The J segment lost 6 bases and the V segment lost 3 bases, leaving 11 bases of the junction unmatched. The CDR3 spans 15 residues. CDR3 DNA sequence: TGTGCCAGCAGTTTCTACCCATTGGGGGGGTCCGAGCAGTACTTC. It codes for CASSFYPLGGSEQYF.

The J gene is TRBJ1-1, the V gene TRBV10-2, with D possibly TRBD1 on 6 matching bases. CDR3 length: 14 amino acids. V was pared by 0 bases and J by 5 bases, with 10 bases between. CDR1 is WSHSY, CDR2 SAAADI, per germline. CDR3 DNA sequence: TGCGCCAGCAGTGAGTCGATAGGGGGTACTGAAGCTTTCTTT. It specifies CASSESIGGTEAFF.

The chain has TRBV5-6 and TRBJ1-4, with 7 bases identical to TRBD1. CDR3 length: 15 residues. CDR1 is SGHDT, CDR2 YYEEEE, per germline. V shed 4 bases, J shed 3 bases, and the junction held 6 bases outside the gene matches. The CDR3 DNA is TGTGCCAGCAGCACTTGGACAGGAGCTAATGAAAAACTGTTTTTT. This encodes CASSTWTGANEKLFF.

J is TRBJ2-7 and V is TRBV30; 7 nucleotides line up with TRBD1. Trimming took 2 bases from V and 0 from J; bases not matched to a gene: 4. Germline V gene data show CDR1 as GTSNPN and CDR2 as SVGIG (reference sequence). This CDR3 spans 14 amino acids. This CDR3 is CAWSRDRVSYEQYV. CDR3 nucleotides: TGTGCCTGGAGTCGAGACAGGGTCTCCTACGAGCAGTACGTC.

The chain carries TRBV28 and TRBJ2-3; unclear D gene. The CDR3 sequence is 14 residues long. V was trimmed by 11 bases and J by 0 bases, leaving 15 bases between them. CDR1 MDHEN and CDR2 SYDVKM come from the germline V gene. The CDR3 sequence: CAGRAQHSTDTQYF. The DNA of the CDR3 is TGTGCCGGACGGGCGCAGCATAGCACAGATACGCAGTATTTT.

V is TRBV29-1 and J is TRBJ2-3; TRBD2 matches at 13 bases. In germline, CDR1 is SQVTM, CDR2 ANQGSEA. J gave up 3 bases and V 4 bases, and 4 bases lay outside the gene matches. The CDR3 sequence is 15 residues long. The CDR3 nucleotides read TGCAGCGTTGGACTAGCGGGAGGACGAACAGATACGCAGTATTTT. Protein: CSVGLAGGRTDTQYF.

For the CDR3, the DNA is TGTGCCACCTCCCCCCAGGGTAGTAATCAGCCCCAGCATTTT. It specifies CATSPQGSNQPQHF. This rearrangement joins TRBV15 to TRBJ1-5, with D perhaps matching TRBD1 (5 bases). Germline CDR1 and CDR2: LNHNV and YYDKDF (reference sequence). V was trimmed by 8 bases and J by 4 bases, leaving 15 bases between them. This CDR3 region has 14 residues.

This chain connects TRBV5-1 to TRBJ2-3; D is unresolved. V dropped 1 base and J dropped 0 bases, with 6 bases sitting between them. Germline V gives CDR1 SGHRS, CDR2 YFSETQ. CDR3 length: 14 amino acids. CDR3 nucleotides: TGCGCCAGCAGCTTGTTGACTAGCACAGATACGCAGTATTTT. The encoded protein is CASSLLTSTDTQYF.

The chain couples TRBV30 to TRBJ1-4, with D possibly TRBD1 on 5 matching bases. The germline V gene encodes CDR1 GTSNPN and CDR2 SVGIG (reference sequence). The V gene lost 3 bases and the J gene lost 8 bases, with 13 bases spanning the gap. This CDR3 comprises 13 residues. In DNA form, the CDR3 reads TGTGCCTGGAGGGGGGGAGGAATCGAAAAACTGTTTTTT. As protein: CAWRGGGIEKLFF.